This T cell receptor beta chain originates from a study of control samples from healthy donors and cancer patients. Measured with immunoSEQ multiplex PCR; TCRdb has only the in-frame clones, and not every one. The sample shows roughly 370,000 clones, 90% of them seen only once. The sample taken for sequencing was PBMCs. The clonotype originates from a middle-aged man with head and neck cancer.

CDR3 in DNA: TGTGCCAGCAGCTCGGACAGGGGGCTAGAAAAACTGTTTTTT. Translated, it gives CASSSDRGLEKLFF. The rearrangement uses TRBV4-2 and TRBJ1-4, with 11 nucleotides matching TRBD1. Germline V gives CDR1 LGHNA, CDR2 YNFKEQ. J was trimmed by 8 bases and V by 5 bases; bases with no gene match: 4. This CDR3 contains 14 residues.